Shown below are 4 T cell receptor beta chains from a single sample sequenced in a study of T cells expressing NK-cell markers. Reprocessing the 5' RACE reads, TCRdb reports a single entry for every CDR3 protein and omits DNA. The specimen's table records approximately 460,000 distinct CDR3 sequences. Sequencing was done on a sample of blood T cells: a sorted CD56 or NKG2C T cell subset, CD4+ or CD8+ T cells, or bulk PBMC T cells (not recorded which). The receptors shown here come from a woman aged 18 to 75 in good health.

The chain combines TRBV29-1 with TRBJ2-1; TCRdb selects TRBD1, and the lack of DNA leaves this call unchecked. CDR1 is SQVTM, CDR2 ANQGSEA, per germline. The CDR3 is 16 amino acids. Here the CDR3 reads CSASPNRGREFDEQFF.

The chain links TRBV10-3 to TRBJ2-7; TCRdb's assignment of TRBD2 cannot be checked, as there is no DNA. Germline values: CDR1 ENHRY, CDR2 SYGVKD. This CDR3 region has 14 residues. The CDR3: CAAAGLAGPPEQYF.

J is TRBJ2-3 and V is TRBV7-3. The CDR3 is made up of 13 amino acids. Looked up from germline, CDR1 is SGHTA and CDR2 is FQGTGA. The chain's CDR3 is CASSLDLTDTQYF.

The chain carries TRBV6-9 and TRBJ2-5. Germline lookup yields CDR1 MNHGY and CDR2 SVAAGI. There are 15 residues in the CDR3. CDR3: CASSHVCYFRSTQYF.